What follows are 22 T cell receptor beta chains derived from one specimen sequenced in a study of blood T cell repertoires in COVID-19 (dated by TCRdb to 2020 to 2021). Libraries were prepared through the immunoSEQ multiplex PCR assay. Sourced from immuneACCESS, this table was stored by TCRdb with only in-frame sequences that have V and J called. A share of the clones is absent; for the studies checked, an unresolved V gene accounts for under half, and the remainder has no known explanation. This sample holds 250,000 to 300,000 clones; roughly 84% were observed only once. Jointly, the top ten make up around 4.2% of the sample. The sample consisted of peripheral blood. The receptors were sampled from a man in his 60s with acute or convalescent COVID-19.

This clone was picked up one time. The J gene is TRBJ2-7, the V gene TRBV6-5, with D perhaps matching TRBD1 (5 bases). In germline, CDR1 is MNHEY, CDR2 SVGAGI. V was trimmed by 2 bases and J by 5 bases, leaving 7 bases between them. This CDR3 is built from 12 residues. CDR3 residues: CASSYDSNEQYF. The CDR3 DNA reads TGTGCCAGCAGTTACGACAGCAACGAGCAGTACTTC.

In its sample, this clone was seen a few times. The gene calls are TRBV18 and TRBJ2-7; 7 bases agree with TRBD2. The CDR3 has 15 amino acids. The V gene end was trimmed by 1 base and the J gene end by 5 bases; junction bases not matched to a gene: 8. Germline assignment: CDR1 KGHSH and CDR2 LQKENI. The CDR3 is CASSPRGTTRDEQYF. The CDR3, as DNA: TGTGCCAGCTCACCACGGGGGACTACTCGGGACGAGCAGTACTTC.

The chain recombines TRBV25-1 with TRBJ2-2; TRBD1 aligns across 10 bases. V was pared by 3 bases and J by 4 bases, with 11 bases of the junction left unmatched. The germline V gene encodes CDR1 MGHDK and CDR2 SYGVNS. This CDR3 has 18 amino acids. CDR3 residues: CASSEGEWDRGFTGELFF. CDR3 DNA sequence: TGTGCCAGCAGTGAGGGGGAGTGGGACAGGGGCTTCACCGGGGAGCTGTTTTTT.

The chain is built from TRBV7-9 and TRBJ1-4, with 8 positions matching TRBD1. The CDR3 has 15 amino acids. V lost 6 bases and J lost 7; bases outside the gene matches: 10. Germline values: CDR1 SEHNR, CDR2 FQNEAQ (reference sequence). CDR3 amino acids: CASSTAGGVVEKLFF. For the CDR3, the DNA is TGTGCCAGCAGTACGGCAGGGGGCGTCGTTGAAAAACTGTTTTTT. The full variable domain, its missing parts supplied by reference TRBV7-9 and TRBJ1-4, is DTGVSQNPRHKITKRGQNVTFRCDPISEHNRLYWYRQTLGQGPEFLTYFQNEAQLEKSRLLSDRFSAERPKGSFSTLEIQRTEQGDSAMYLCASSTAGGVVEKLFFGSGTQLSVL.

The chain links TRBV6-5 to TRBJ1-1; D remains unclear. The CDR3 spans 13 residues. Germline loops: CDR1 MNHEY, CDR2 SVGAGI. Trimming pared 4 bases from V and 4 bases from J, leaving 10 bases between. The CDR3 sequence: CASSSSRSTEAFF. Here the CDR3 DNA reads TGTGCCAGCAGTTCATCAAGGAGCACTGAAGCTTTCTTT.

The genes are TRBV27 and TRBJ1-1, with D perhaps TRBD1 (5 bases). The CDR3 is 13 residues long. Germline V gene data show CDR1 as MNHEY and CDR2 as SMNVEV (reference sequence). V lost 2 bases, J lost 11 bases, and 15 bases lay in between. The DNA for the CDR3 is TGTGCCAGCAGTTTAGGGGGAGGGGTTCGCGCTTTCTTT. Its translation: CASSLGGGVRAFF.

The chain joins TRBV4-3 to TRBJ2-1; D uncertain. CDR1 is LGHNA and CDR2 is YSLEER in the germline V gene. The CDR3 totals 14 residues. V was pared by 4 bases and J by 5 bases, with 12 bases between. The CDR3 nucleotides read TGCGCCAGCAGCCTATCCTCGCAGGACAATGAGCAGTTCTTC. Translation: CASSLSSQDNEQFF.

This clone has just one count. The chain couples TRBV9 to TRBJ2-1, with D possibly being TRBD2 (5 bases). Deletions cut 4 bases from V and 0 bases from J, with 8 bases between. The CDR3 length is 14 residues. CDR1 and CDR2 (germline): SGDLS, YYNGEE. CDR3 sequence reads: CASSSGSSYNEQFF. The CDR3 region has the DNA TGTGCCAGCAGCTCGGGGAGCTCCTACAATGAGCAGTTCTTC.

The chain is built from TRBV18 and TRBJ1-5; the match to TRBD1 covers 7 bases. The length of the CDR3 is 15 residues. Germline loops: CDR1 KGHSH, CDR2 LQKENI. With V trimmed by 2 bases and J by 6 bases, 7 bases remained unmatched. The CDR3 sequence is CASSPEDRMGQPQHF. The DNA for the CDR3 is TGTGCCAGCTCACCAGAGGACAGGATGGGTCAGCCCCAGCATTTT.

The CDR3 reads CASSTQGGMNTEAFF. The DNA for the CDR3 is TGTGCCAGCAGCACTCAGGGGGGAATGAACACTGAAGCTTTCTTT. The chain employs TRBV7-9 and TRBJ1-1; 7 nucleotides line up with TRBD1. The CDR3 consists of 15 residues. Germline V gene lookup returns CDR1 SEHNR and CDR2 FQNEAQ (reference sequence). V was clipped by 5 bases and J by 0 bases; unmatched bases: 6.

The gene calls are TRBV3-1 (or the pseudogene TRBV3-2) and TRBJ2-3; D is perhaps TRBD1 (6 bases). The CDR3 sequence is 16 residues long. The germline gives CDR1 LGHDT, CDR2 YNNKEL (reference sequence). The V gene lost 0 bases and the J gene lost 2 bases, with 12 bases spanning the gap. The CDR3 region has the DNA TGTGCCAGCAGCCAAGATGAAGGGGGATACACAGATACGCAGTATTTT. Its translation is CASSQDEGGYTDTQYF.

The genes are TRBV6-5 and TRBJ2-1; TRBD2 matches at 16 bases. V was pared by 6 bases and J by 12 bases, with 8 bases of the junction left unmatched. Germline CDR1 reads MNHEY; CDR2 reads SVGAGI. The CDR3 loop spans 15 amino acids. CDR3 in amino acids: CASSTPGTSGGGQFF. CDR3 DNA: TGTGCCAGCAGCACTCCCGGGACTAGCGGGGGGGGGCAGTTCTTC.

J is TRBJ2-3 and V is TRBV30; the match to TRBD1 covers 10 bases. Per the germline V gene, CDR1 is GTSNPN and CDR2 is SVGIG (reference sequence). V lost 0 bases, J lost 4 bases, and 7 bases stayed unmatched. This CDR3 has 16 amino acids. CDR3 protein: CAWSVPTGGWADTQYF. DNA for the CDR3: TGTGCCTGGAGTGTACCGACAGGGGGCTGGGCAGATACGCAGTATTTT.

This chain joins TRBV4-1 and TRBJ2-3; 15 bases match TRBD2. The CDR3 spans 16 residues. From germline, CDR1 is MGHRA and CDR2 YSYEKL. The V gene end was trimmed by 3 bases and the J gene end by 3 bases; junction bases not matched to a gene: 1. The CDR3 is CASSQGLAGGTDTQYF. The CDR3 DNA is TGCGCCAGCAGCCAGGGACTAGCGGGAGGTACAGATACGCAGTATTTT.

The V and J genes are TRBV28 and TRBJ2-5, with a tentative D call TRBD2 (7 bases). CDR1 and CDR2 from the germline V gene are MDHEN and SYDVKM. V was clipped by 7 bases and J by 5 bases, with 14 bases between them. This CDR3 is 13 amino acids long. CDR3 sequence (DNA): TGTGCCAGCATCGGGGGGCTTGGGGAGACCCAGTACTTC. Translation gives CASIGGLGETQYF. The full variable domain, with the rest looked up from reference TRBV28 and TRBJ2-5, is DVKVTQSSRYLVKRTGEKVFLECVQDMDHENMFWYRQDPGLGLRLIYFSYDVKMKEKGDIPEGYSVSREKKERFSLILESASTNQTSMYLCASIGGLGETQYFGPGTRLLVL.

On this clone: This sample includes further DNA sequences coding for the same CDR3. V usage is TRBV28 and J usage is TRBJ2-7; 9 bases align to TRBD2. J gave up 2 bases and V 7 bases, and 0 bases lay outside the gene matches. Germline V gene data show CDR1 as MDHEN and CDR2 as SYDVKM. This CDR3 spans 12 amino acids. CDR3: CASTSGTYEQYF. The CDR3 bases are TGTGCCAGCACTAGCGGGACCTACGAGCAGTACTTC.

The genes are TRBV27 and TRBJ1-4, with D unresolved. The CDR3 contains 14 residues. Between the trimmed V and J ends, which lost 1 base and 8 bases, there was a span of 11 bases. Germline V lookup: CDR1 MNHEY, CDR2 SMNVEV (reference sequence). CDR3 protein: CASSLWHSNEKLFF. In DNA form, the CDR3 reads TGTGCCAGCAGTTTATGGCATTCGAACGAAAAACTGTTTTTT.

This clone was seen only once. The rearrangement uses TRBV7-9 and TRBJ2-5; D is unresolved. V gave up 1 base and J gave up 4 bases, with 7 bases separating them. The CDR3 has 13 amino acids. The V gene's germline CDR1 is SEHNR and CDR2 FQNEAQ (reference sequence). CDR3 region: CASSLGSPETQYF. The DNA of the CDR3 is TGTGCCAGCAGCTTAGGGAGTCCAGAGACCCAGTACTTC.

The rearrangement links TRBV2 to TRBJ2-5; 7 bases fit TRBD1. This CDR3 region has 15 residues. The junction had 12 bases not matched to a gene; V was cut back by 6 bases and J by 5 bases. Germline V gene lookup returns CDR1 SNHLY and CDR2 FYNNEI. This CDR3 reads CASSRTGTARETQYF. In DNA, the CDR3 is TGTGCCAGCAGCCGAACCGGGACAGCTCGCGAGACCCAGTACTTC.

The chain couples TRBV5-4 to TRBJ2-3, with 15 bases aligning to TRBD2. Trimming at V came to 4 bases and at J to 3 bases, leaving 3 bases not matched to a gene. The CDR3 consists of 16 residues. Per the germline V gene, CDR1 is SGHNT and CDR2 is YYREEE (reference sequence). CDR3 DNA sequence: TGTGCCAGCAGCCCTGGGACTAGCGGGAGGACAGATACGCAGTATTTT. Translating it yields CASSPGTSGRTDTQYF.

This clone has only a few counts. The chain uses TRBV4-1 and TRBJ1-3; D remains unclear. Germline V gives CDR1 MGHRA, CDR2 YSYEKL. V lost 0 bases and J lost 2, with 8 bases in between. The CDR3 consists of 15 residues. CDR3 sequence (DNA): TGCGCCAGCAGCCAAGAGTTTGCAGCTGGAAACACCATATATTTT. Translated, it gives CASSQEFAAGNTIYF.

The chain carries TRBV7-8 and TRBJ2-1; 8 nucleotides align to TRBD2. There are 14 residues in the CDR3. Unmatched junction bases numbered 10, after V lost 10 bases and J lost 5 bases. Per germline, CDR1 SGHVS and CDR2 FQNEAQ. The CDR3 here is CATTEDSGDNEQFF. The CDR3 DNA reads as TGTGCCACGACGGAAGATAGCGGGGACAATGAGCAGTTCTTC.